What follows are 9 T cell receptor beta chains derived from one specimen sequenced in a study of cytomegalovirus exposure and HLA in healthy donors (dated by TCRdb to the late 2010s). Receptor libraries were prepared by the immunoSEQ multiplex PCR assay. A mixture of 60 forward primers for TCR Vbeta segments and 13 reverse primers for TCR Jbeta segments was used in the multiplex PCR. Entries here come from immuneACCESS through TCRdb and include only in-frame sequences with V and J called. Some clones fail to appear in such tables; in the studies checked, an unresolved V gene covers under half of the shortfall, and the cause of the remainder is unknown. The data table for this sample lists about 48,000 clones. Jointly, the top ten make up roughly 6.1% of the sample. The sequencing input was PBMCs. The receptor source for this set is a male donor in good health and CMV-seropositive.

This chain connects TRBV9 to TRBJ2-5; possible D gene TRBD1, 6 bases. Deletions cut 4 bases from V and 1 base from J, with 14 bases between. The CDR3 contains 15 residues. Germline CDR1 SGDLS, CDR2 YYNGEE. CDR3 in DNA: TGTGCCAGCAGCCCCACAGGGACGCCCCAAGAGACCCAGTACTTC. It specifies CASSPTGTPQETQYF.

The chain combines TRBV5-1 with TRBJ2-2, with 9 bases that match TRBD1. Germline values: CDR1 SGHRS, CDR2 YFSETQ. After removal of 4 bases from V and 6 bases from J, the junction contained 7 bases not matched to a gene. The CDR3 length is 15 residues. DNA for the CDR3: TGCGCCAGCAGCGACGACAGGGGGAGAGCCGGGGAGCTGTTTTTT. Residues: CASSDDRGRAGELFF.

The V gene is TRBV7-2, the J gene TRBJ2-1, with TRBD1 matching 9 bases. Trimming took 7 bases from V and 8 from J; bases not matched to a gene: 9. The CDR3 consists of 14 residues. Looked up from germline, CDR1 is SGHTA and CDR2 is FQGNSA. DNA of the CDR3: TGTGCCAGCAAGCCGGGACAGGGCGCCCATGAGCAGTTCTTC. Translation gives CASKPGQGAHEQFF.

The chain joins TRBV9 to TRBJ2-5; the D gene is possibly TRBD1 (5 bases). Trimming cost V 3 bases and J 1 base, with 19 bases left between them. CDR3 length: 17 residues. Germline assignment: CDR1 SGDLS and CDR2 YYNGEE. CDR3 residues: CASSGWGTEDPQETQYF. The CDR3 DNA is TGTGCCAGCAGCGGATGGGGCACCGAGGACCCCCAAGAGACCCAGTACTTC.

The gene calls are TRBV5-1 and TRBJ2-7; 11 bases map to TRBD1. J gave up 1 base and V 3 bases, and 3 bases lay outside the gene matches. Looked up from germline, CDR1 is SGHRS and CDR2 is YFSETQ. The CDR3 spans 15 residues. The CDR3 DNA is TGCGCCAGCAGCTATGGGACAGGGGGGTCCTACGAGCAGTACTTC. Translation gives CASSYGTGGSYEQYF.

On this clone: Other DNA sequences in the same sample also yield this CDR3. The chain uses TRBV4-3 and TRBJ2-2, with a possible D match to TRBD1 (5 bases). The V gene's germline CDR1 is LGHNA and CDR2 YSLEER. Trimming took 0 bases from V and 4 from J, leaving 18 bases between them. This CDR3 comprises 18 residues. For the CDR3, the DNA is TGCGCCAGCAGCCAAGAGATTAATTTATGGACATCCACCGGGGAGCTGTTTTTT. Translating gives CASSQEINLWTSTGELFF.

V and J are TRBV7-3 and TRBJ1-2, with D possibly matching TRBD1 (6 bases). CDR3 length equals 14 residues. V dropped 2 bases and J dropped 7 bases, with 14 bases sitting between them. The germline V gene encodes CDR1 SGHTA and CDR2 FQGTGA. Here the CDR3 reads CASSLGRGMGGYTF. The CDR3 coding sequence is TGTGCCAGCAGCTTAGGCAGGGGAATGGGTGGCTACACCTTC.

The J gene is TRBJ2-5, the V gene TRBV7-9; 8 bases fit TRBD1. In germline, CDR1 is SEHNR, CDR2 FQNEAQ (reference sequence). The CDR3 runs 14 residues. The V gene end was trimmed by 8 bases and the J gene end by 2 bases; junction bases not matched to a gene: 7. DNA for the CDR3: TGTGCCAGCCAGTACACAGGGGGGCAAGAGACCCAGTACTTC. Protein sequence: CASQYTGGQETQYF.

CDR3 region: CASSQVVSNSPLHF. DNA of the CDR3: TGTGCCAGCAGCCAAGTCGTATCGAATTCACCCCTCCACTTT. The V call is TRBV4-2, the J call TRBJ1-6; no firm D call. The CDR3 extends over 14 amino acids. Germline lookup yields CDR1 LGHNA and CDR2 YNFKEQ. With 1 base removed from V and 7 bases from J, the gap between germline ends came to 8 bases.